These 26 T cell receptor beta chains were sequenced from one sample in a study of blood T cell repertoires in COVID-19. The repertoire was sequenced with immunoSEQ multiplex PCR; TCRdb's copy has only in-frame clones and lacks some. The table includes 140,000 or so clones, approximately 88% detected once. The sample taken for sequencing was peripheral blood. The receptor source for this set is a man in his sixties with active or convalescent COVID-19.

In its sample, this clone was seen once. The chain links TRBV29-1 to TRBJ2-7; tentatively, D is TRBD1 (5 bases). Germline CDR1 is SQVTM and CDR2 is ANQGSEA. Deletions cut 4 bases from V and 8 bases from J, with 12 bases between. The CDR3 totals 11 residues. The CDR3 sequence: CSVGGRTKQYF. The CDR3 nucleotides are TGCAGCGTTGGGGGCCGGACGAAGCAGTACTTC.

This rearrangement joins TRBV5-1 to TRBJ1-6, with D possibly matching TRBD1 (6 bases). V was pared by 4 bases and J by 7 bases, with 12 bases between. Germline lookup yields CDR1 SGHRS and CDR2 YFSETQ. The CDR3 runs to 14 residues. CDR3 nucleotides: TGCGCCAGCAGCGTGGACAGCGGAAATTCACCCCTCCACTTT. Translation gives CASSVDSGNSPLHF.

The V and J genes are TRBV5-6 and TRBJ1-2; D might be TRBD1 (6 bases). Trimming stripped 1 base from V and 14 bases from J, with 12 bases between. CDR1 SGHDT and CDR2 YYEEEE come from the germline V gene. The CDR3 extends over 11 amino acids. CDR3: CASSLSTGRTF. Written as DNA, the CDR3 is TGTGCCAGCAGCTTGTCGACAGGAAGGACCTTC.

The V and J genes are TRBV6-1 and TRBJ1-5; possible D gene TRBD1, 5 bases. Germline CDR1 is MNHNS and CDR2 is SASEGT. V gave up 3 bases and J gave up 7 bases, with 10 bases separating them. CDR3 length: 13 amino acids. Here the CDR3 reads CASSEKGSQPQHF. CDR3 in DNA: TGTGCCAGCAGTGAGAAGGGGTCGCAGCCCCAGCATTTT.

The gene calls are TRBV9 and TRBJ1-1; D remains ambiguous. The CDR3 has 13 amino acids. Trimming removed 1 base from V and 1 base from J, with 5 bases in between. The germline gives CDR1 SGDLS, CDR2 YYNGEE. DNA for the CDR3: TGTGCCAGCAGCGTACTGGCGAACACTGAAGCTTTCTTT. This translates into CASSVLANTEAFF.

The V call is TRBV16, the J call TRBJ2-1; TRBD2 matches 7 bases. Germline V gene lookup returns CDR1 KGHSY and CDR2 FQNENV. After removal of 0 bases from V and 5 bases from J, the junction contained 7 bases not matched to a gene. The CDR3 is 16 amino acids. The CDR3, as DNA: TGTGCCAGCAGCCAATCCGGCGGGAGTCGCGACAATGAGCAGTTCTTC. Protein product: CASSQSGGSRDNEQFF.

J is TRBJ1-1 and V is TRBV4-1; D is unresolved. In germline, CDR1 is MGHRA, CDR2 YSYEKL. V lost 0 bases to trimming and J lost 8 bases, with 10 bases between them. This CDR3 is 13 amino acids long. The CDR3 bases are TGCGCCAGCAGCCAAGACAGGTTAGTAGAAGCTTTCTTT. This sequence encodes CASSQDRLVEAFF.

The CDR3 nucleotides read TGTGCCAGCAGCTTGGTCGGGAGGAGCTCCTACGAGCAGTACTTC. Protein product: CASSLVGRSSYEQYF. J is TRBJ2-7 and V is TRBV11-3; TRBD2 matches at 7 bases. This CDR3 spans 15 amino acids. Germline V gene data show CDR1 as SGHNT and CDR2 as YENEEA. The trim removed 3 bases at V and 0 bases at J, leaving 5 bases unmatched.

On this clone itself: This sample includes further DNA sequences coding for the same CDR3. This chain uses TRBV7-2 with TRBJ1-5, with D possibly being TRBD1 (5 bases). Trimming left V 0 bases short and J 6 bases short, with 9 bases between. The length of the CDR3 is 14 residues. Germline CDR1 is SGHTA and CDR2 is FQGNSA. The CDR3 here is CASSLAGGGQPQHF. CDR3 nucleotides: TGTGCCAGCAGCTTAGCGGGGGGGGGTCAGCCCCAGCATTTT.

The chain employs TRBV19 and TRBJ1-2; 7 nucleotides agree with TRBD1. Trimming at V came to 6 bases and at J to 3 bases, leaving 7 bases not matched to a gene. Looked up from germline, CDR1 is LNHDA and CDR2 is SQIVND (reference sequence). The CDR3 length is 14 residues. CDR3 residues: CASRRQGGDYGYTF. The DNA for the CDR3 is TGTGCCAGTAGACGACAGGGTGGAGACTATGGCTACACCTTC.

This rearrangement joins TRBV4-2 to TRBJ2-3, with D possibly TRBD2 on 6 matching bases. CDR1 is LGHNA, CDR2 YNFKEQ, per germline. The CDR3 consists of 14 residues. Trimming stripped 4 bases from V and 2 bases from J, with 10 bases between. The CDR3 region is CASSRAGTTDTQYF. The DNA of the CDR3 is TGTGCCAGCAGCCGAGCGGGCACCACAGATACGCAGTATTTT.

The rearrangement links TRBV24-1 to TRBJ1-5; D possibly corresponds to TRBD1 (5 bases). There are 13 residues in the CDR3. In germline, CDR1 is KGHDR, CDR2 SFDVKD. With 5 bases removed from V and 7 bases from J, the gap between germline ends came to 11 bases. CDR3: CATSVAGGQPQHF. In nucleotides, the CDR3 is TGTGCCACCAGTGTTGCTGGGGGGCAGCCCCAGCATTTT.

A word on this clone: The identical CDR3 is also encoded by other nucleotide sequences in the sample. The chain employs TRBV3-1 (or the pseudogene TRBV3-2) and TRBJ2-1; D is uncertain. Germline loops: CDR1 LGHDT, CDR2 YNNKEL (reference sequence). The germline V and J ends were trimmed by 1 base and 4 bases, with 5 bases remaining between them. The CDR3 is 13 amino acids. This CDR3 reads CASSQGRYNEQFF. The CDR3 DNA is TGTGCCAGCAGCCAAGGTCGTTACAATGAGCAGTTCTTC.

The chain couples TRBV19 to TRBJ1-2; 7 nucleotides line up with TRBD1. Trimming took 0 bases from V and 4 from J; bases not matched to a gene: 5. Germline V gives CDR1 LNHDA, CDR2 SQIVND (reference sequence). This CDR3 region has 15 residues. DNA of the CDR3: TGTGCCAGTAGTATAGATCGGGACAGTTTCTATGGCTACACCTTC. The encoded protein is CASSIDRDSFYGYTF.

This chain joins TRBV6-1 and TRBJ2-5; a weak D match, TRBD1 (5 bases). The CDR3 totals 14 residues. CDR1 is MNHNS, CDR2 SASEGT, per germline. Trimming stripped 3 bases from V and 5 bases from J, with 13 bases between. The CDR3 protein is CASSDSWGTETQYF. CDR3 coding DNA: TGTGCCAGCAGTGACAGCTGGGGCACTGAGACCCAGTACTTC.

The V and J genes are TRBV5-1 and TRBJ2-5, with 9 positions matching TRBD1. After removal of 4 bases from V and 1 base from J, the junction contained 2 bases not matched to a gene. The CDR3 loop spans 14 amino acids. Germline-derived CDR1 and CDR2 are SGHRS and YFSETQ. The CDR3 sequence is CASSPDRGQETQYF. The CDR3 DNA follows: TGCGCCAGCAGCCCGGACAGGGGCCAAGAGACCCAGTACTTC.

V and J are TRBV10-1 and TRBJ1-1, with D maybe TRBD1 (5 bases). Trimming took 3 bases from V and 5 from J, leaving 10 bases between them. In germline, CDR1 is WNHNN, CDR2 SYGVQD (reference sequence). CDR3 length equals 13 residues. CDR3 DNA sequence: TGCGCCAGCAGTGATACCTCAGGGACTGAAGCTTTCTTT. As protein: CASSDTSGTEAFF.

The DNA for the CDR3 is TGCGCCAGCAGCCCAACGAGACTCTCCTACAATGAGCAGTTCTTC. This sequence encodes CASSPTRLSYNEQFF. The chain uses TRBV4-1 and TRBJ2-1; D call uncertain. The CDR3 sequence is 15 residues long. Trimming removed 4 bases at V and 0 bases at J, with 10 bases between. Looked up from germline, CDR1 is MGHRA and CDR2 is YSYEKL.

This clone was recorded only once. The rearrangement uses TRBV7-8 and TRBJ1-5, with 7 bases matching TRBD1. The junction had 10 bases not matched to a gene; V was cut back by 2 bases and J by 0 bases. Germline V CDR1 and CDR2: SGHVS, FQNEAQ. This CDR3 contains 18 residues. The chain's CDR3 is CASSLFSGQRVSNQPQHF. CDR3 DNA sequence: TGTGCCAGCAGCTTATTCTCGGGACAGAGAGTTAGCAATCAGCCCCAGCATTTT.

The V call is TRBV10-1, the J call TRBJ1-2; D might be TRBD1 (5 bases). V dropped 6 bases and J dropped 5 bases, with 13 bases sitting between them. CDR1 is WNHNN, CDR2 SYGVQD, per germline (reference sequence). This CDR3 has 13 amino acids. The CDR3 coding sequence is TGCGCCAGCAGCGCGGCCAGGGCTTATGGCTACACCTTC. The encoded protein is CASSAARAYGYTF.

The rearrangement links TRBV3-1 (or the pseudogene TRBV3-2) to TRBJ1-3; no clear D gene. The CDR3 consists of 14 residues. V was pared by 1 base and J by 4 bases, with 8 bases between. Germline CDR1 and CDR2: LGHDT and YNNKEL (reference sequence). CDR3 DNA: TGTGCCAGCAGCCAAGGCTCCGGGGGAAACACCATATATTTT. Translation: CASSQGSGGNTIYF.

This clone was detected once. The rearrangement links TRBV28 to TRBJ1-1; 8 bases line up with TRBD1. Germline V gives CDR1 MDHEN, CDR2 SYDVKM. CDR3 length: 17 residues. V gave up 3 bases and J gave up 1 base; unmatched junction bases: 10. DNA for the CDR3: TGTGCCAGCAGTTTCGCTGATGGGACAGGAGCGAACACTGAAGCTTTCTTT. Amino acids: CASSFADGTGANTEAFF.

The chain combines TRBV4-2 with TRBJ2-2; 9 bases match TRBD2. Per germline, CDR1 LGHNA and CDR2 YNFKEQ. The CDR3 length is 20 residues. V dropped 0 bases and J dropped 7; count of bases not matched to a gene: 18. The CDR3 bases are TGTGCCAGCAGCCAAGAATTGGTATCTAGCGGGATAGGATTTCGCGGGGAGCTGTTTTTT. The encoded protein is CASSQELVSSGIGFRGELFF.

This chain uses TRBV6-5 with TRBJ2-3, with TRBD2 identical over 7 bases. The germline CDR1 and CDR2 sequences are MNHEY and SVGAGI. The length of the CDR3 is 13 residues. The J segment lost 5 bases and the V segment lost 3 bases, leaving 2 bases of the junction unmatched. The CDR3 loop is CASSYSGGDTQYF. The DNA for the CDR3 is TGTGCCAGCAGTTATTCGGGAGGAGATACGCAGTATTTT.

The CDR3 region has the DNA TGTGCCAGCAGCCCTCAAGCGGGAGTTGGCGAGCAGTACTTC. Protein: CASSPQAGVGEQYF. The chain carries TRBV7-2 and TRBJ2-7; 8 bases map to TRBD2. This CDR3 comprises 14 residues. CDR1 is SGHTA and CDR2 is FQGNSA in the germline V gene. Trimming took 5 bases from V and 6 from J; bases not matched to a gene: 9.

The J gene is TRBJ2-1, the V gene TRBV2, with D maybe TRBD1 (6 bases). Germline loops: CDR1 SNHLY, CDR2 FYNNEI. The V and J ends lost 11 bases and 8 bases respectively, with 19 bases between them. This CDR3 comprises 13 residues. Here the CDR3 reads CAGGSARGDEQFF. The CDR3 DNA sequence: TGTGCCGGGGGATCGGCCAGGGGCGATGAGCAGTTCTTC.